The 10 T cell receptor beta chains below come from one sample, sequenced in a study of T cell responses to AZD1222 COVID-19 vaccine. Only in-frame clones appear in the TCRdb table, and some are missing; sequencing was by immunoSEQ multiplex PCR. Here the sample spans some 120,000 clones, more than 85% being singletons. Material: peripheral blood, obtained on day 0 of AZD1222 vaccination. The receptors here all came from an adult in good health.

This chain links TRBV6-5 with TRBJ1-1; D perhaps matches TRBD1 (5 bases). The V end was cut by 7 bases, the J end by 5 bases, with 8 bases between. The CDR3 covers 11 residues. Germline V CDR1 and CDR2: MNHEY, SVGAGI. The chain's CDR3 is CASNEGTEAFF. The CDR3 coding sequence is TGTGCCAGCAACGAGGGGACTGAAGCTTTCTTT.

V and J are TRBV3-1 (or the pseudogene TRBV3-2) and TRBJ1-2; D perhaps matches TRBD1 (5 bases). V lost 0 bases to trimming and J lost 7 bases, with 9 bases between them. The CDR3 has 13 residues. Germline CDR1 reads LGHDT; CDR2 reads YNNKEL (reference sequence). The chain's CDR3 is CASSQEGRGGYTF. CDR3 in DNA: TGTGCCAGCAGCCAAGAAGGTAGGGGTGGCTACACCTTC.

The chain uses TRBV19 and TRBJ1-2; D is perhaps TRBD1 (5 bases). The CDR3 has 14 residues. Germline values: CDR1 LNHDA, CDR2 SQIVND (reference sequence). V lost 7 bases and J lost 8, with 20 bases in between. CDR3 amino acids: CASKVGAGNIGYTF. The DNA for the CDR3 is TGTGCCAGTAAGGTCGGGGCAGGGAATATCGGCTACACCTTC.

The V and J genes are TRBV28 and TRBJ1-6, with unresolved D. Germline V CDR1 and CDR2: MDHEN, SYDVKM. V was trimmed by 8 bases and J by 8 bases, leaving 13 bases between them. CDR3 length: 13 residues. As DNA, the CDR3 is TGTGCCAGCCAGCCTATCGGGGATTCACCCCTCCACTTT. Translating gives CASQPIGDSPLHF.

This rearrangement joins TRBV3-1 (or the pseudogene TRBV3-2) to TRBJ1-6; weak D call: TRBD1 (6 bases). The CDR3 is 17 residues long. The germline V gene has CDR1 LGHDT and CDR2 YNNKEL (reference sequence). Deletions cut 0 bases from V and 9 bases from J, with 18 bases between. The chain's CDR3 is CASSQESSGVGSSPLHF. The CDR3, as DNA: TGTGCCAGCAGCCAAGAGTCCTCAGGGGTTGGTAGTTCACCCCTCCACTTT.

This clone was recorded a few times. CDR3 protein: CASFRGISYNSPLHF. CDR3 in DNA: TGTGCCAGTTTTAGGGGAATCTCCTATAATTCACCCCTCCACTTT. The J gene is TRBJ1-6, the V gene TRBV28, with D possibly TRBD1 on 5 matching bases. The V gene lost 9 bases and the J gene lost 0 bases, with 12 bases spanning the gap. The CDR3 totals 15 residues. CDR1 and CDR2 from the germline V gene are MDHEN and SYDVKM.

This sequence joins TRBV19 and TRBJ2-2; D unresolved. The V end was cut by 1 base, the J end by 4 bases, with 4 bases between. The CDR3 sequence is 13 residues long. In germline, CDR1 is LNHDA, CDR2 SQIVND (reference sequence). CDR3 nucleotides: TGTGCCAGTAGTATAGTTCCCACCGGGGAGCTGTTTTTT. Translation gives CASSIVPTGELFF. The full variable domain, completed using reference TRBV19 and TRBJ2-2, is DGGITQSPKYLFRKEGQNVTLSCEQNLNHDAMYWYRQDPGQGLRLIYYSQIVNDFQKGDIAEGYSVSREKKESFPLTVTSAQKNPTAFYLCASSIVPTGELFFGEGSRLTVL.

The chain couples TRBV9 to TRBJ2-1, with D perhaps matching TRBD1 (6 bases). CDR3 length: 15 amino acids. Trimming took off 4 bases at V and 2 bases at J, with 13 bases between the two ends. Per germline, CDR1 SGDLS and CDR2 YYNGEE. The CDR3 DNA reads TGTGCCAGCAGCACGCGACAGGAAGCCTACAATGAGCAGTTCTTC. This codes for CASSTRQEAYNEQFF.

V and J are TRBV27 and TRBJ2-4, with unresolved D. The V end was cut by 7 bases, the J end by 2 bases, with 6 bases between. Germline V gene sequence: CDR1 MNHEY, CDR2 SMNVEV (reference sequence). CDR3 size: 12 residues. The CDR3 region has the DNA TGTGCCAGCATTCCTCCCAAAAACATTCAGTACTTC. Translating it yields CASIPPKNIQYF.

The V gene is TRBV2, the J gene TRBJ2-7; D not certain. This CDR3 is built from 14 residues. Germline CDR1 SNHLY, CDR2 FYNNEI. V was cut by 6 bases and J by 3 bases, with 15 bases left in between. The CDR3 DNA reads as TGTGCCAGCAGGAGTTTCCAGTTGGGCTACGAGCAGTACTTC. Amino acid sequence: CASRSFQLGYEQYF. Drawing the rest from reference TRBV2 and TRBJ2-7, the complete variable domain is EPEVTQTPSHQVTQMGQEVILRCVPISNHLYFYWYRQILGQKVEFLVSFYNNEISEKSEIFDDQFSVERPDGSNFTLKIRSTKLEDSAMYFCASRSFQLGYEQYFGPGTRLTVT.